The clone carrying this T cell receptor (beta chain) has at least ten counts. Its antigen is undetermined. Subjects with ophthalmopathy showed a Clinical Activity Score no lower than 3, a NOSPECS grade no lower than 4, and a duration shorter than 3 months. The study based diagnoses on clinical symptoms, serum thyroxine and TRAb, thyroid ultrasound and orbital computed tomography. Amplification of TCR beta CDR3 regions used RNA as the template. HTBI primers were employed in a first-round RT-PCR of the TCR CDR3. TCRdb re-derived calls from the multiplex PCR reads in MiXCR, one entry per CDR3 protein. The sample lists about half a million distinct CDR3 sequences; less than 25% were seen once. The data stem from a study of T cells in Graves' hyperthyroidism and ophthalmopathy. Overall study findings and caveats: Blood shared most expanded thyroid clonotypes above 0.001. Ophthalmopathy cases were set apart from stable hyperthyroidism by a 13 V-J model.

The receptor was isolated from a woman aged 70 to 79 with Graves' ophthalmopathy. The sequenced sample consisted of blood.

CDR3 coding DNA: TGTGCCAGCAGTGAAAGAGAGTACGAGCAGTACTTC. This translates into CASSEREYEQYF. The chain joins TRBV2 to TRBJ2-7; D ambiguous. V was trimmed by 2 bases and J by 4 bases, leaving 6 bases between them. Germline CDR1 SNHLY, CDR2 FYNNEI. This CDR3 is built from 12 residues.